Below, one T cell receptor beta chain is given with its context. The data stem from a study of blood T cell repertoires in COVID-19. About the research overall: The study drew acute and convalescent COVID-19 samples from the United States, Italy and Spain. PBMCs, B-cell-depleted T cells, or T cells provided the cDNA or gDNA that made up the material.

Original processing methods: Reference gene primer amplification gave nucleated cell count estimates. Profiling relied on immunoSEQ multiplex PCR, and the TCRdb table lists in-frame clones only, not all of them. The V and J calls and clone size come from that table; D and trimming were worked out from the DNA. This table has 200,000 to 250,000 clones, approximately 85% appearing once. Germline trimming cut 6 bases from V and 4 bases from J; bases unmatched to any gene: 9. Per germline, CDR1 LNHDA and CDR2 SQIVND (reference sequence). The CDR3 is 16 amino acids. The clonotype comes from a woman in her seventies with COVID-19, enrolled during active disease. Source material: peripheral blood. V and J are TRBV19 and TRBJ1-2; TRBD1 agrees at 12 bases. CDR3: CASRYRDRGPAYGYTF. CDR3 nucleotide sequence: TGTGCCAGTAGGTACCGGGACAGGGGGCCGGCCTATGGCTACACCTTC.